This T cell receptor gamma chain was captured by sequencing in a study of gamma-delta T cells after stem cell transplantation (dated by TCRdb to 2016 to 2017). The cysteine opens and the phenylalanine closes a CDR3 of 19 amino acids. Here the CDR3 DNA is all that survives: 57 bases in frame from base 1. The CDR1 and CDR2 encoded by the germline V gene (reference sequence) are GITISATS and ISYDGTV. Germline trimming: 3 bases from V, 4 bases from J; junction bases outside gene matches: 12. Receptor libraries were prepared by RT-PCR. The sequencer listed for this sample is Illumina MiSeq. Clone calls in TCRdb were regenerated from the public reads with CATT, after which identical DNA sequences shared one row. Recorded for this sample are 900 to 950 gamma-chain clones; 30% to 35% of them occurred a single time. Of the sample, approximately 35% falls within the top ten clones. This clone has just a few counts. Its cognate antigen has yet to be identified. No clone much larger than this one lies a single base away; base qualities are absent.

The sequencing sample was made of gamma-delta T cells. This clonotype was obtained from a human donor. It is not recorded whose cells these are; they may come from a transplant donor. The rearrangement combines TRGV9 with TRGJP. The J gene was missing in TCRdb and was found by matching the end of the DNA to germline. In nucleotide form, the sequence is TGTGCCTTGTGGGAGCGACCCGCCTTACAAGAGTTGGGCAAAAAAATCAAGGTATTT. Translation gives CALWERPALQELGKKIKVF.